This TCR beta chain was sequenced for a study of CD4+ T cells in melanoma. Study outcomes and limitations: A reported correlation linked neoantigen-specific CD4+ T cells to CD8+, macrophage and B cell function.

Germline CDR1 LGHNA, CDR2 YNFKEQ. Trimming removed 3 bases at V and 7 bases at J, with 10 bases between. This CDR3 is 14 amino acids long. A remark on this clone: Its matching antigen is unknown.

TCRdb's copy holds only in-frame clones and misses some; the assay was immunoSEQ multiplex PCR. The sample consists of about 21,000 clones, roughly 87% of them appearing once. The V call is TRBV4-2, the J call TRBJ1-6; D uncertain. The receptor was derived from a human donor with melanoma. Sequenced input: cells from a culture (not recorded whether cultured in vitro). The CDR3 spells CASSQRSDNSPLHF. The CDR3 bases are TGTGCCAGCAGCCAGCGGTCTGACAATTCACCCCTCCACTTT.